The clone carrying this T cell receptor (beta chain) was observed a handful of times. Sequencing used immunoSEQ multiplex PCR; TCRdb keeps in-frame clones, though not all of them. The sample lists about 200,000 clones; more than 75% were seen once. This entry comes from a study of blood T cell repertoires in COVID-19. The CDR3 consists of 14 residues. Germline V gene data show CDR1 as SNHLY and CDR2 as FYNNEI. J gave up 2 bases and V 6 bases, and 5 bases lay outside the gene matches. Individuals drawn from approximately 22 US areas were about 18 to 89 years old. The receptor's source is a man between 35 and 55 years old with acute COVID-19. The sequencing input was PBMCs or T cells enriched from blood (not recorded which). The chain recombines TRBV2 with TRBJ1-2, with 8 bases aligning to TRBD1. CDR3 region: CASRTRQGNYGYTF. In nucleotides, the CDR3 is TGTGCCAGCAGGACCAGACAGGGGAACTATGGCTACACCTTC.